The 7 T cell receptor beta chains below all came from one sample that was sequenced in a study of human T cells and chemical hapten exposure. The time point denotes: patch test 2, 6 weeks after DPC sensitization. As for treatment: therapeutic diphenylcyclopropenone sensitization with weekly scalp DPC. MiXCR, applied by TCRdb to the RACE reads, yields one record per CDR3 protein. The sample records some 82,000 distinct CDR3 sequences, 6.5% to 8.5% being singletons. Sequences were derived from whole blood, sampled in connection with sensitization to the hapten diphenylcyclopropenone (DPC). Receptors originate from a woman in her twenties or thirties with alopecia areata. Some clones in this sample may be carry-over from other donors' samples.

This clonotype came up a few times. The chain joins TRBV2 to TRBJ1-2, with 8 bases lining up with TRBD1. The ends lost 4 bases at V and 2 bases at J; junction bases unmatched: 6. Germline CDR1 reads SNHLY; CDR2 reads FYNNEI. The CDR3 length is 15 residues. In DNA, the CDR3 is TGTGCCAGCAGTGCCCACAGGGGGTCCAACTATGGCTACACCTTC. This encodes CASSAHRGSNYGYTF.

The CDR3 DNA is TGTGCCAGCAGTTTGGAGGACGGGATCACAGATACGCAGTATTTT. Translated, it gives CASSLEDGITDTQYF. V is TRBV12-3 or TRBV12-4 and J is TRBJ2-3; D possibly corresponds to TRBD2 (5 bases). V was pared by 3 bases and J by 2 bases, with 12 bases between. The CDR3 is 15 amino acids.

There are a few counts of this clonotype. The chain joins TRBV10-3 to TRBJ2-3, with D possibly matching TRBD1 (6 bases). V was clipped by 10 bases and J by 1 base, with 9 bases between them. The CDR3 length is 12 residues. CDR1 and CDR2 from the germline V gene are ENHRY and SYGVKD. The CDR3 protein is CASEGGTDTQYF. As DNA, the CDR3 is TGTGCCAGCGAGGGGGGCACAGATACGCAGTATTTT.

V usage is TRBV6-6 and J usage is TRBJ1-2; TRBD1 matches at 7 bases. The CDR3 runs to 16 residues. The ends lost 0 bases at V and 1 base at J; junction bases unmatched: 5. Per germline, CDR1 MNHNY and CDR2 SVGAGI (reference sequence). The CDR3 here is CASSYSRDSYNYGYTF. CDR3 bases: TGTGCCAGCAGTTACTCCCGGGACAGCTATAACTATGGCTACACCTTC.

Ten or more counts support this clonotype. The chain has TRBV11-3 and TRBJ2-3; the D is unclear. The CDR3 consists of 18 residues. The germline gives CDR1 SGHNT, CDR2 YENEEA. V was clipped by 5 bases and J by 2 bases, with 23 bases between them. DNA of the CDR3: TGTGCCAGCAGCGCAACCAATCGTCGCCCAGCAAACACAGATACGCAGTATTTT. Translating gives CASSATNRRPANTDTQYF.

This clonotype was observed a few times. The chain combines TRBV28 with TRBJ2-3; 7 positions agree with TRBD1. With 8 bases clipped from V and 2 bases from J, the junction kept 10 bases outside the gene matches. This CDR3 contains 15 residues. Germline CDR1 MDHEN, CDR2 SYDVKM. The CDR3 loop reads CASATGTETTDTQYF. DNA for the CDR3: TGTGCCAGCGCCACCGGGACAGAAACCACAGATACGCAGTATTTT.

This clonotype was recorded a few times. V is TRBV30 and J is TRBJ2-3; 7 bases agree with TRBD2. V lost 0 bases to trimming and J lost 0 bases; unmatched junction nucleotides: 12. Germline loops: CDR1 GTSNPN, CDR2 SVGIG (reference sequence). This CDR3 contains 18 residues. CDR3 region: CAWSVMDWSGESTDTQYF. The CDR3 DNA is TGTGCCTGGAGTGTAATGGATTGGAGCGGGGAGAGCACAGATACGCAGTATTTT.